These T cell receptor beta chains were read from a single sample in a study of CD8+ T cells in alopecia areata. Only in-frame clones appear in the TCRdb table, and some are missing; sequencing was by immunoSEQ multiplex PCR. The data show 110,000 or so clones, less than 70% seen once. This sample comprised CD4+ T cells sorted from blood, obtained at week 24, from a patient treated with tofacitinib. The receptors come from a human donor with alopecia areata. CDR3s include the opening cysteine and the closing phenylalanine or tryptophan. A D gene is named only where the DNA matches it firmly. Rows give clone size only sometimes, using once, few, many, or a class for an expanded clone.

j_gene,abundance,d_gene,v_gene,len,CDR3aa,CDR3nt
TRBJ1-6,-,-,TRBV19,15,CASSDQQGGNSPLHF,TGTGCCAGTAGCGACCAACAGGGTGGAAATTCACCCCTCCACTTT
TRBJ2-7,-,TRBD1,TRBV27,13,CASTGQGAYEQYF,TGTGCCAGCACTGGACAGGGGGCCTACGAGCAGTACTTC
TRBJ1-1,-,-,TRBV18,14,CASSPREGSGEAFF,TGTGCCAGCTCACCACGGGAGGGCTCGGGTGAAGCTTTCTTT
TRBJ2-7,-,-,TRBV15,13,CATSRDGGNEQYF,TGTGCCACCAGCAGAGATGGGGGGAACGAGCAGTACTTC
TRBJ2-5,-,TRBD1,TRBV30,14,CAWSGTGGRETQYF,TGTGCCTGGAGCGGGACAGGGGGAAGAGAGACCCAGTACTTC
TRBJ2-3,-,TRBD2,TRBV5-1,16,CASSLGLAGGTDTQYF,TGCGCCAGCAGCTTGGGACTAGCGGGGGGCACAGATACGCAGTATTTT
TRBJ2-1,-,-,TRBV5-1,13,CASSLGDRSEQFF,TGCGCCAGCAGCTTGGGGGATAGGAGTGAGCAGTTCTTC
TRBJ2-5,-,-,TRBV9,13,CASMGGMQETQYF,TGTGCCAGCATGGGGGGCATGCAAGAGACCCAGTACTTC
TRBJ2-7,-,-,TRBV14,13,CASKQSGSYEQYF,TGTGCCAGCAAGCAGTCAGGGAGCTACGAGCAGTACTTC
TRBJ2-4,-,-,TRBV5-1,8,CASSPPYF,TGCGCCAGCAGCCCCCCGTACTTC
TRBJ2-3,few,-,TRBV5-1,15,CASRRAGAPSDTQYF,TGCGCCAGCCGGAGGGCGGGGGCTCCTTCGGATACGCAGTATTTT
TRBJ1-2,-,-,TRBV7-8,13,CASSLDGNYGYTF,TGTGCCAGCAGTTTGGACGGGAACTATGGCTACACCTTC
TRBJ2-5,once,TRBD1,TRBV7-3,14,CASSLNQGAKTQYF,TGTGCCAGCAGCTTAAATCAGGGGGCCAAGACCCAGTACTTC
TRBJ1-1,few,TRBD1,TRBV5-6,15,CASSDPGTGDTEAFF,TGTGCCAGCAGCGACCCTGGGACAGGGGACACTGAAGCTTTCTTT
TRBJ2-3,-,-,TRBV27,15,CASRPGRPHTDTQYF,TGTGCCAGCAGACCGGGACGCCCCCACACAGATACGCAGTATTTT
TRBJ1-2,-,TRBD1,TRBV6-5,15,CASSYSSDRVGGYTF,TGTGCCAGCAGTTACTCATCGGACAGGGTGGGAGGCTACACCTTC
TRBJ2-1,-,-,TRBV7-2,12,CASSLLGGEQFF,TGTGCCAGCAGCTTACTAGGGGGTGAGCAGTTCTTC
TRBJ1-6,few,-,TRBV29-1,13,CSVGWGGNSPLHF,TGCAGCGTTGGGTGGGGCGGTAATTCACCCCTCCACTTT
TRBJ1-1,-,-,TRBV13,12,CASSRTDIEAFF,TGTGCCAGCAGCAGGACCGATATTGAAGCTTTCTTT
TRBJ1-1,-,-,TRBV29-1,13,CSASLGQNTEAFF,TGCAGCGCGAGCCTGGGACAAAACACTGAAGCTTTCTTT
TRBJ2-7,-,-,TRBV18,14,CASSRGGDSYEQYF,TGTGCCAGCTCCCGAGGGGGAGATTCCTACGAGCAGTACTTC
TRBJ2-5,-,-,TRBV5-1,12,CASSLRWETQYF,TGCGCCAGCAGCCTCCGATGGGAGACCCAGTACTTC
TRBJ2-2,-,TRBD1,TRBV15,16,CATSRGRTGPTGELFF,TGTGCCACCAGCAGAGGTCGGACAGGGCCCACCGGGGAGCTGTTTTTT
TRBJ1-1,-,-,TRBV7-2,12,CASSLRRAEAFF,TGTGCCAGCAGCTTACGGAGGGCCGAAGCTTTCTTT
TRBJ2-2,-,-,TRBV7-2,15,CASSLGGGYSGELFF,TGTGCCAGCAGCTTAGGAGGGGGATATTCCGGGGAGCTGTTTTTT
TRBJ1-1,-,-,TRBV29-1,13,CSVERLRGGEAFF,TGCAGCGTTGAGAGACTAAGGGGGGGTGAAGCTTTCTTT
TRBJ2-4,few,-,TRBV7-2,14,CASSPELAKNIQYF,TGTGCCAGCAGCCCCGAGCTAGCCAAAAACATTCAGTACTTC
TRBJ1-4,few,-,TRBV7-9,16,CASSSGGLDSNEKLFF,TGTGCCAGCAGCTCCGGGGGATTGGATTCGAATGAAAAACTGTTTTTT
TRBJ2-2,-,TRBD2,TRBV10-3,14,CAITSGDYTGELFF,TGTGCCATCACTAGCGGGGATTACACCGGGGAGCTGTTTTTT
TRBJ2-2,few,TRBD1,TRBV5-1,16,CASSLSLGGNTGELFF,TGCGCCAGCAGCTTGAGTCTAGGGGGCAACACCGGGGAGCTGTTTTTT
TRBJ2-5,-,-,TRBV27,14,CASSPRGTVGTQYF,TGTGCCAGCAGTCCTCGTGGCACAGTTGGGACCCAGTACTTC
TRBJ2-1,few,-,TRBV18,14,CASSQMEGFDEQFF,TGTGCCAGCTCACAAATGGAGGGGTTCGATGAGCAGTTCTTC
TRBJ1-5,-,-,TRBV18,13,CASSLGSNQPQHF,TGTGCCAGCTCGCTGGGCTCCAATCAGCCCCAGCATTTT
TRBJ2-7,-,-,TRBV2,14,CASTSNSGPYEQYF,TGTGCCAGCACCTCAAACTCCGGACCCTACGAGCAGTACTTC
TRBJ1-3,-,-,TRBV30,16,CAWSVHTGLSGNTIYF,TGTGCCTGGAGTGTTCATACAGGGCTGTCTGGAAACACCATATATTTT
TRBJ1-5,-,-,TRBV5-4,15,CASSFGTASNQPQHF,TGTGCCAGCAGTTTCGGGACGGCTAGCAATCAGCCCCAGCATTTT
TRBJ2-5,few,-,TRBV2,14,CASTMGLLQETQYF,TGTGCCAGCACTATGGGTCTTCTTCAAGAGACCCAGTACTTC
TRBJ1-2,few,-,TRBV29-1,12,CSVDRVVYGYTF,TGCAGCGTTGACAGGGTTGTCTATGGCTACACCTTC
TRBJ2-7,-,-,TRBV30,12,CAWSVQHYEQYF,TGTGCCTGGAGTGTACAGCATTACGAGCAGTACTTC
TRBJ2-5,-,-,TRBV6-5,15,CASSPGRGRGETQYF,TGTGCCAGCAGTCCGGGGAGGGGGCGCGGTGAGACCCAGTACTTC
TRBJ1-1,-,TRBD1,TRBV6-5,14,CASSTRGRDTEAFF,TGTGCCAGCAGCACGAGGGGGCGGGACACTGAAGCTTTCTTT
TRBJ1-5,-,TRBD1,TRBV4-1,16,CASSQEWGQVGQPQHF,TGCGCCAGCAGCCAAGAATGGGGACAGGTCGGTCAGCCCCAGCATTTT
TRBJ1-1,-,-,TRBV4-3,12,CASSPGGREAFF,TGCGCCAGCAGCCCTGGGGGGCGGGAAGCTTTCTTT
TRBJ2-6,few,-,TRBV5-1,16,CASSLEGSSGANVLTF,TGCGCCAGCAGCTTGGAGGGGAGCTCTGGGGCCAACGTCCTGACTTTC
TRBJ1-2,-,TRBD1,TRBV6-5,15,CASRTSGQLFYGYTF,TGTGCCAGCAGAACATCGGGACAGCTATTCTATGGCTACACCTTC
TRBJ1-4,-,-,TRBV25-1,11,CASSELEKLFF,TGTGCCAGCAGTGAGTTGGAAAAACTGTTTTTT
TRBJ2-3,few,TRBD2,TRBV9,17,CASSVDSGRPSTDTQYF,TGTGCCAGCAGCGTAGATAGCGGGCGTCCTAGCACAGATACGCAGTATTTT
TRBJ2-3,once,-,TRBV4-3,17,CASSQDQGATSTDTQYF,TGCGCCAGCAGCCAAGATCAGGGCGCGACTAGCACAGATACGCAGTATTTT
TRBJ1-1,-,-,TRBV14,13,CASSQNQGTEAFF,TGTGCCAGCAGCCAGAACCAGGGGACTGAAGCTTTCTTT
TRBJ1-5,-,-,TRBV23-1,16,CASSQSFSYSNQPQHF,TGCGCCAGCAGTCAATCGTTCAGTTATAGCAATCAGCCCCAGCATTTT
TRBJ1-5,-,-,TRBV30,15,CAWTAEAFSNQPQHF,TGTGCCTGGACTGCGGAGGCCTTTAGCAATCAGCCCCAGCATTTT
TRBJ2-1,-,TRBD2,TRBV30,16,CAWSRGLAGGRDEQFF,TGTGCCTGGAGTCGGGGACTAGCGGGGGGGCGCGATGAGCAGTTCTTC
TRBJ2-1,-,-,TRBV7-7,15,CASSLAPGRYNEQFF,TGTGCTAGCAGCTTAGCCCCGGGACGCTACAATGAGCAGTTCTTC
TRBJ2-3,-,-,TRBV4-2,17,CASSQGVRGGGTDTQYF,TGTGCCAGCAGCCAAGGTGTGCGGGGCGGCGGGACAGATACGCAGTATTTT
TRBJ1-5,-,TRBD1,TRBV27,16,CASRDRGKVKDQPQHF,TGTGCCAGCAGGGACAGGGGTAAGGTCAAGGATCAGCCCCAGCATTTT
TRBJ1-1,-,-,TRBV5-1,14,CASSLRQGNTEAFF,TGCGCCAGCAGCTTGCGGCAGGGGAACACTGAAGCTTTCTTT